Shown below are 22 T cell receptor beta chains from a single sample sequenced in a study of blood T cell repertoires in COVID-19. The repertoire was sequenced with immunoSEQ multiplex PCR; TCRdb's copy has only in-frame clones and lacks some. The sample comprises about 180,000 clones, around 83% of which are singletons, and less than 3% rests with the top ten. The sample consisted of peripheral blood. The receptors here all came from a woman in her 30s with active or convalescent COVID-19.

This chain joins TRBV12-2 and TRBJ1-4; the D call in the table, TRBD1, was not verified against the DNA. TRBV12-2 constitutes a pseudogene. The CDR3 covers 15 residues. CDR3 in DNA: TGTGCAAGAGGGCCGAGGGTTCAGGGGAATGAAAAACTGTTTTTT. Protein product: CARGPRVQGNEKLFF.

The chain has TRBV28 and TRBJ2-1; TRBD2 agrees at 13 bases. V shed 5 bases, J shed 15 bases, and the junction held 7 bases outside the gene matches. This CDR3 has 13 amino acids. CDR1 is MDHEN, CDR2 SYDVKM, per germline. This chain's CDR3 is CASSLTSGRARFF. DNA for the CDR3: TGTGCCAGCAGTCTCACTAGCGGGAGGGCACGGTTCTTC.

V usage is TRBV6-6 and J usage is TRBJ2-7, with 9 bases lining up with TRBD1. This CDR3 spans 13 amino acids. Germline V gives CDR1 MNHNY, CDR2 SVGAGI (reference sequence). The J segment lost 3 bases and the V segment lost 7 bases, leaving 4 bases of the junction unmatched. The DNA of the CDR3 is TGTGCCAGCACCCTGGGACAGGGCTACGAGCAGTACTTC. Translated, it gives CASTLGQGYEQYF.

This sequence joins TRBV14 and TRBJ1-2, with 10 bases fitting TRBD1. The CDR3 totals 14 residues. Germline V lookup: CDR1 SGHDN, CDR2 FVKESK. V shed 1 base and J 7 bases; nucleotides not matched to a gene: 3. As DNA, the CDR3 is TGTGCCAGCAGCCAAGGGAGGACAGGGGGTGGCTACACCTTC. Protein product: CASSQGRTGGGYTF. Full variable domain (outside the CDR3, taken from reference TRBV14 and TRBJ1-2): EAGVTQFPSHSVIEKGQTVTLRCDPISGHDNLYWYRRVMGKEIKFLLHFVKESKQDESGMPNNRFLAERTGGTYSTLKVQPAELEDSGVYFCASSQGRTGGGYTFGSGTRLTVV.

This chain connects TRBV4-1 to TRBJ1-2; perhaps TRBD1 as D (6 bases). This CDR3 contains 14 residues. CDR1 MGHRA and CDR2 YSYEKL come from the germline V gene. V was pared by 4 bases and J by 4 bases, with 13 bases between. The CDR3: CASSPERTVYGYTF. CDR3 DNA: TGCGCCAGCAGCCCAGAGAGGACAGTCTATGGCTACACCTTC.

This clone was counted a single time. The chain combines TRBV27 with TRBJ1-4; D uncertain. This CDR3 region has 15 residues. Germline CDR1 is MNHEY and CDR2 is SMNVEV (reference sequence). V shed 6 bases and J shed 3 bases, with 14 bases lying between them. The CDR3 loop is CASSRSWSSNEKLFF. In DNA form, the CDR3 reads TGTGCCAGCAGCCGGAGCTGGTCGTCTAATGAAAAACTGTTTTTT. Full variable domain (outside the CDR3, taken from reference TRBV27 and TRBJ1-4): EAQVTQNPRYLITVTGKKLTVTCSQNMNHEYMSWYRQDPGLGLRQIYYSMNVEVTDKGDVPEGYKVSRKEKRNFPLILESPSPNQTSLYFCASSRSWSSNEKLFFGSGTQLSVL.

The rearrangement joins TRBV10-2 to TRBJ2-1; 10 nucleotides align to TRBD2. The CDR3 totals 15 residues. Looked up from germline, CDR1 is WSHSY and CDR2 is SAAADI. Losses at the gene ends were 3 bases for V and 6 bases for J; bases not matched to a gene: 5. The CDR3: CASSDLAGEGNEQFF. As DNA, the CDR3 is TGCGCCAGCAGTGACCTAGCGGGAGAGGGCAATGAGCAGTTCTTC.

The chain recombines TRBV3-1 (or the pseudogene TRBV3-2) with TRBJ2-1, with 10 bases matching TRBD2. Germline assignment: CDR1 LGHDT and CDR2 YNNKEL (reference sequence). V was pared by 0 bases and J by 10 bases, with 6 bases of the junction left unmatched. The CDR3 extends over 15 amino acids. This CDR3 reads CASSQEASGGWEQFF. In DNA form, the CDR3 reads TGTGCCAGCAGCCAAGAGGCTAGCGGGGGCTGGGAGCAGTTCTTC.

This clone came up once. V and J are TRBV6-1 and TRBJ2-1; D unresolved. The CDR3 is 15 residues long. Germline V CDR1 and CDR2: MNHNS, SASEGT. V was shortened by 2 bases and J by 8 bases, with 16 bases between the two germline ends. This CDR3 is CASSESAGRHDEQFF. As DNA, the CDR3 is TGTGCCAGCAGTGAATCTGCTGGCCGACATGATGAGCAGTTCTTC.

This chain uses TRBV30 with TRBJ2-2, with a possible D match to TRBD2 (6 bases). Trimming took 0 bases from V and 6 from J, leaving 11 bases between them. Germline CDR1 is GTSNPN and CDR2 is SVGIG (reference sequence). The length of the CDR3 is 14 residues. This CDR3 is CAWSVLASAGELFF. For the CDR3, the DNA is TGTGCCTGGAGTGTACTAGCCTCGGCCGGGGAGCTGTTTTTT.

The DNA for the CDR3 is TGTGCCAGCAGTTTTCCCTCCCCCGGGACACGAGTGAACCTTAGCACAGATACGCAGTATTTT. Translating gives CASSFPSPGTRVNLSTDTQYF. The J gene is TRBJ2-3, the V gene TRBV28, with D perhaps TRBD1 (6 bases). The V gene's germline CDR1 is MDHEN and CDR2 SYDVKM. The CDR3 extends over 21 amino acids. Trimming stripped 3 bases from V and 0 bases from J, with 28 bases between.

This clone was seen a few times. The V call is TRBV5-1, the J call TRBJ2-2, with TRBD2 matching 9 bases. V shed 9 bases and J 2 bases; nucleotides not matched to a gene: 14. Germline V lookup: CDR1 SGHRS, CDR2 YFSETQ. This CDR3 spans 17 amino acids. Here the CDR3 reads CATSAGGEYVNTGELFF. CDR3 bases: TGCGCCACGTCAGCGGGGGGCGAGTACGTAAACACCGGGGAGCTGTTTTTT.

The chain employs TRBV5-8 and TRBJ1-1, with a weak D call TRBD1 (5 bases). Germline CDR1 and CDR2: SGHTS and YDEGEE. There are 8 residues in the CDR3. V lost 9 bases and J 14 bases, leaving 11 bases between the germline ends. The CDR3 loop is CATLDTFF. CDR3 DNA: TGTGCCACCCTGGACACATTCTTT.

The V call is TRBV28, the J call TRBJ2-7; maybe TRBD1 (6 bases). CDR1 and CDR2 (germline): MDHEN, SYDVKM. This CDR3 region has 16 residues. The germline V and J ends were trimmed by 4 bases and 5 bases, with 21 bases remaining between them. CDR3 region: CASSSPQGRGSDEQYF. In DNA, the CDR3 is TGTGCCAGCAGTTCCCCGCAGGGCAGGGGATCGGACGAGCAGTACTTC.

The CDR3 loop reads CASSQALGGSYTF. CDR3 sequence (DNA): TGCGCCAGCAGCCAAGCGCTGGGGGGGAGCTACACCTTC. The chain carries TRBV4-1 and TRBJ1-2; possibly TRBD1 for D (5 bases). The CDR3 is 13 residues long. Germline assignment: CDR1 MGHRA and CDR2 YSYEKL. The ends were cut back, 1 base at V and 9 bases at J, with 12 bases in the middle.

This clone has more than one count but fewer than ten. V usage is TRBV6-5 and J usage is TRBJ1-5, with D perhaps matching TRBD1 (5 bases). Germline values: CDR1 MNHEY, CDR2 SVGAGI. The germline V and J ends were trimmed by 5 bases and 7 bases, with 18 bases remaining between them. This CDR3 spans 15 amino acids. The CDR3 coding sequence is TGTGCCAGCAGTACACTTCGACCGAAGGGGCAGCCCCAGCATTTT. Translation: CASSTLRPKGQPQHF.

The V gene is TRBV12-3 or TRBV12-4, the J gene TRBJ1-5; D unclear. This CDR3 comprises 13 residues. V was pared by 3 bases and J by 4 bases, with 7 bases between. CDR3 in DNA: TGTGCCAGCAGTTTCAAGCTAAATCAGCCCCAGCATTTT. This translates into CASSFKLNQPQHF.

The CDR3 sequence: CASSSLYEQYF. The CDR3 coding sequence is TGTGCCAGCAGCTCCCTCTACGAGCAGTACTTC. This rearrangement joins TRBV7-9 to TRBJ2-7; D not resolved. Trimming took 4 bases from V and 3 from J, leaving 4 bases between them. There are 11 residues in the CDR3. Germline CDR1 is SEHNR and CDR2 is FQNEAQ (reference sequence).

The chain combines TRBV9 with TRBJ1-5; D unresolved. V was pared by 4 bases and J by 4 bases, with 15 bases between. CDR3 length: 15 residues. Germline V CDR1 and CDR2: SGDLS, YYNGEE. CDR3 DNA: TGTGCCAGCAGCCCCGGGTCGAGGAGTAATCAGCCCCAGCATTTT. Protein product: CASSPGSRSNQPQHF.

The gene calls are TRBV5-3 and TRBJ1-5; a possible D gene is TRBD1 (5 bases). TRBV5-3 qualifies as an ORF whose function is uncertain. Trimming cost V 2 bases and J 1 base, with 13 bases left between them. The CDR3 extends over 16 amino acids. In DNA form, the CDR3 reads TGTGCCAGAAGCTTTGAGGGACTTGGGAGCAATCAGCCCCAGCATTTT. Translated, it gives CARSFEGLGSNQPQHF.

The V and J genes are TRBV19 and TRBJ1-1; no definite D call. V lost 2 bases and J 4 bases, leaving 17 bases between the germline ends. CDR3 length: 16 residues. The germline V gene has CDR1 LNHDA and CDR2 SQIVND (reference sequence). The CDR3 is CASSIIRGFKPTEAFF. In nucleotides, the CDR3 is TGTGCCAGTAGTATAATCCGGGGATTCAAGCCCACTGAAGCTTTCTTT.

The chain is built from TRBV7-2 and TRBJ2-3, with a possible D match to TRBD2 (5 bases). CDR1 is SGHTA, CDR2 FQGNSA, per germline. Trimming took 5 bases from V and 7 from J, leaving 13 bases between them. This CDR3 is 13 amino acids long. The CDR3 sequence is CASSPTSSHTQYF. CDR3 nucleotides: TGTGCCAGCAGCCCTACTAGTTCTCATACGCAGTATTTT.